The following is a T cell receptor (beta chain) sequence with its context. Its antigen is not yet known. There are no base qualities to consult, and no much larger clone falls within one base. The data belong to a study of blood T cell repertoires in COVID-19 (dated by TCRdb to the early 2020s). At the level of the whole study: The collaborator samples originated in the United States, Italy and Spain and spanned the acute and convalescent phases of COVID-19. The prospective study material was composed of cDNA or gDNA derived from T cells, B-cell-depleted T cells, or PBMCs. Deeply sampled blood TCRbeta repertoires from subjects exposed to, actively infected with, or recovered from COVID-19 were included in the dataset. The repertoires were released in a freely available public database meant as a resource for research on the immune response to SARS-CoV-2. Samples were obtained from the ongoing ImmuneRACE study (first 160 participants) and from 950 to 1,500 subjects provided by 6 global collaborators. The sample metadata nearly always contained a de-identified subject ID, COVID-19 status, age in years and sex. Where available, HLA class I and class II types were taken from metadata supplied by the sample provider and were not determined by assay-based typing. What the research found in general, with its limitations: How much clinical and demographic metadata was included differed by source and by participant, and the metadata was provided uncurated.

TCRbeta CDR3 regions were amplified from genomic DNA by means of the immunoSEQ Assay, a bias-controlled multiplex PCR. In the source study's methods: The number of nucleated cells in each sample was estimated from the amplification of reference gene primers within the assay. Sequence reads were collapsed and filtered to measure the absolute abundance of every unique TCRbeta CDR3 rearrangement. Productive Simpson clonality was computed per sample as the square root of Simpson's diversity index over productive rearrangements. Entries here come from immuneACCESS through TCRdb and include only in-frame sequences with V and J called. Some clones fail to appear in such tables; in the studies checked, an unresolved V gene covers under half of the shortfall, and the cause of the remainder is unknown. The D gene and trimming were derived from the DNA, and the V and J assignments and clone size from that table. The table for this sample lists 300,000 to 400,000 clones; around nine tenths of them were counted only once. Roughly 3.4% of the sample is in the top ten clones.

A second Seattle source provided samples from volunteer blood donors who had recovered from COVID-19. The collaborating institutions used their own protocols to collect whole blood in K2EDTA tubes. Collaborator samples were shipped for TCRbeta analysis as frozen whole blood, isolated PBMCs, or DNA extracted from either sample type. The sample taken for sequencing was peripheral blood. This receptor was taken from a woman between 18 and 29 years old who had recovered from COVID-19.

The CDR3: CASSGSVQETQYF. The nucleotide sequence is given as TGTGCCAGTAGCGGGAGTGTACAAGAGACCCAGTACTTC. The rearranged chain carries TRBV19 and TRBJ2-5; possibly the D gene is TRBD2, per 6 matching bases. CDR1 and CDR2, per the germline V gene (reference sequence), are LNHDA and SQIVND. V loses 6 bases, J loses 2 bases, and the germline ends lie 10 bases apart. Including the terminal cysteine and phenylalanine, the CDR3 comprises 13 residues. This entry keeps only the CDR3 DNA: 39 bases, framed from base 1.